These T cell receptor beta chains were read from a single sample in a study of blood T cell repertoires in COVID-19. The table came from immunoSEQ multiplex PCR; TCRdb's copy has only in-frame clones and leaves some out. The sample carries 75,000 to 80,000 clones, 85% recorded once. Sequenced material: peripheral blood. All receptors derive from a man aged 55 to 70 with COVID-19, enrolled during active disease. Each CDR3 is given with its conserved first and last residue. The D gene is left open where the match is weak. Clone size, where shown, is once, few, many, or a class for clones that have expanded.

J gene | V gene | D gene | clone size | CDR3 DNA | CDR3 protein
TRBJ2-1 | TRBV7-6 | TRBD2 | once | TGTGCCAGCAGCTTAAAAAGGGAGTGGGCGGGAGCCAATGAGCAGTTCTTC | CASSLKREWAGANEQFF
TRBJ2-4 | TRBV7-9 | TRBD1 | - | TGTGCCAGCAGCCCGGGACAGGGGGCTTTAGCCAAAAACATTCAGTACTTC | CASSPGQGALAKNIQYF
TRBJ1-1 | TRBV19 | TRBD1 | - | TGTGCCAGTAGTGTTACCGGGACAGGGGTGAACACTGAAGCTTTCTTT | CASSVTGTGVNTEAFF
TRBJ2-1 | TRBV9 | TRBD2 | - | TGTGCCAGCAGCCCAAATCTAGCGGTCCAGTTCTTC | CASSPNLAVQFF
TRBJ2-3 | TRBV28 | - | - | TGTGCCAGCAGTTTCCCCAATGCAGATACGCAGTATTTT | CASSFPNADTQYF
TRBJ2-2 | TRBV5-6 | TRBD2 | - | TGTGCCAGCACCACGACGGGGGGCACCGGGGAGCTGTTTTTT | CASTTTGGTGELFF
TRBJ2-7 | TRBV10-3 | - | - | TGTGCCATCAGACGGGACTTTCCGGGAGAGTACGAGCAGTACTTC | CAIRRDFPGEYEQYF
TRBJ1-4 | TRBV5-1 | TRBD1 | - | TGCGCCAGCAGCTTACAGGGGACTAATGAAAAACTGTTTTTT | CASSLQGTNEKLFF
TRBJ2-1 | TRBV7-3 | TRBD2 | - | TGTGCCAGCAGCTTACCACTAGCGGGAGGTATCAATGAGCAGTTCTTC | CASSLPLAGGINEQFF
TRBJ1-2 | TRBV28 | - | - | TGTGCCAGCAGTCGCCGAGAGTACAGGCTATATGGCTACACCTTC | CASSRREYRLYGYTF
TRBJ2-7 | TRBV5-6 | - | - | TGTGCCAGCAGCTTGTGGCGGGACTCCTACGAGCAGTACTTC | CASSLWRDSYEQYF
TRBJ1-5 | TRBV6-1 | TRBD1 | - | TGTGCCAGCAGTGTCCCCACGGACAGGGCGCGGAATCAGCCCCAGCATTTT | CASSVPTDRARNQPQHF
TRBJ1-5 | TRBV28 | - | - | TGTGCCAGCGACCTCCAGGGGCAGCCCCAGCATTTT | CASDLQGQPQHF
TRBJ1-5 | TRBV30 | - | - | TGTGCCTTCACAGCCGGGGGATACAATCAGCCCCAGCATTTT | CAFTAGGYNQPQHF
TRBJ2-7 | TRBV25-1 | TRBD1 | - | TGTGCCAGCAGTGCCCCGGGACAGGGGGGGGACGAGCAGTACTTC | CASSAPGQGGDEQYF
TRBJ1-2 | TRBV2 | - | - | TGTGCCAGCAGTCGGGGAGATGACTATGGCTACACCTTC | CASSRGDDYGYTF
TRBJ1-1 | TRBV10-3 | TRBD1 | once | TGTGCCATCAGTGCGGGACAGAGAATGAACACTGAAGCTTTCTTT | CAISAGQRMNTEAFF
TRBJ2-7 | TRBV10-2 | - | once | TGCGCCAGCAGGGACAACTCCTACGAGCAGTACTTC | CASRDNSYEQYF
TRBJ1-2 | TRBV28 | - | - | TGTGCCAGCACCGACCCGGCGGGTAGTTATGGCTACACCTTC | CASTDPAGSYGYTF
TRBJ2-2 | TRBV9 | - | - | TGTGCCAGCAGCGTTTTACAGGGTGGCACCGGGGAGCTGTTTTTT | CASSVLQGGTGELFF
TRBJ1-5 | TRBV18 | - | - | TGTGCCAGCTCACTGGACCGGGGGGGACAGCCCCAGCATTTT | CASSLDRGGQPQHF
TRBJ1-2 | TRBV24-1 | TRBD1 | - | TGTGCCACCAGTGAGGGACAGGGGGGATTAAATGGCTACACCTTC | CATSEGQGGLNGYTF
TRBJ1-6 | TRBV28 | - | once | TGTGCCAGCAGTTCCACTACAGGGAGAGGCGGTTCACCCCTCCACTTT | CASSSTTGRGGSPLHF
TRBJ1-1 | TRBV7-9 | - | - | TGTGCCAGCAGCTTGAGGCAAAATGAAGCTTTCTTT | CASSLRQNEAFF